The rows below give T cell receptor beta chains drawn from one sample of a study of T-cell reconstitution after alpha-beta-depleted transplantation in children. MiXCR, applied by TCRdb to the PCR reads, yields one record per CDR3 protein. The table includes 500,000 or so distinct CDR3 sequences, 32% detected once. Here the sequenced sample was PBMCs from the stem cell graft donor, taken from the stem cell graft. The receptors come from a human donor who donated a stem cell graft to a child with aplastic anemia. CDR3s leave out the opening cysteine and the closing phenylalanine or tryptophan. The order of the fields is clone size, V gene, CDR3 protein. Clone sizes are given selectively: once, few, many, or a class where the clone is expanded.

clone_size: NA; v_call: TRBV19; cdr3_aa: ASSVGRAEAF
clone_size: few; v_call: TRBV7-2; cdr3_aa: ASSLIPQGRMETQY
clone_size: few; v_call: TRBV6-5; cdr3_aa: ASSYTFDRVNTEAF
clone_size: NA; v_call: TRBV7-8; cdr3_aa: ASSRRRLAPTGELF
clone_size: few; v_call: TRBV4-3; cdr3_aa: ASSPSGMVDTQY
clone_size: once; v_call: TRBV5-1; cdr3_aa: ASGEGARNTEAF
clone_size: NA; v_call: TRBV5-6; cdr3_aa: ASSLVAESNTGELF
clone_size: few; v_call: TRBV12-3/TRBV12-4; cdr3_aa: ASSFGGAIYEQY
clone_size: few; v_call: TRBV6-5; cdr3_aa: ASSYSRTLDFYGYT
clone_size: NA; v_call: TRBV29-1; cdr3_aa: SAGEPKEKLF
clone_size: few; v_call: TRBV6-5; cdr3_aa: ASSYTGQLYQETQY
clone_size: NA; v_call: TRBV28; cdr3_aa: ASSLWSGYGYT
clone_size: few; v_call: TRBV20-1; cdr3_aa: SASVRGQAGETQY
clone_size: few; v_call: TRBV6-1; cdr3_aa: ASLQRGTGANVLT
clone_size: NA; v_call: TRBV7-2; cdr3_aa: ASGTFTGELF
clone_size: few; v_call: TRBV6-2/TRBV6-3; cdr3_aa: ASRVTGRPEAF
clone_size: few; v_call: TRBV20-1; cdr3_aa: SARELHTRYQPQH
clone_size: few; v_call: TRBV7-8; cdr3_aa: ASSQGLNTGELF
clone_size: NA; v_call: TRBV9; cdr3_aa: ASSVGGVGEQY
clone_size: NA; v_call: TRBV6-1; cdr3_aa: ASSGGQAGGGNTIY
clone_size: NA; v_call: TRBV20-1; cdr3_aa: SAPTLLTYSGANVLT
clone_size: NA; v_call: TRBV12-3/TRBV12-4; cdr3_aa: ASSRQGVPDF
clone_size: NA; v_call: TRBV7-9; cdr3_aa: ASSFGSEQY
clone_size: once; v_call: TRBV19; cdr3_aa: ARNQSGRVYNEQF
clone_size: NA; v_call: TRBV6-5; cdr3_aa: ASIPPAPLTEAF
clone_size: few; v_call: TRBV18; cdr3_aa: ASSPGTARVSQPQH
clone_size: few; v_call: TRBV29-1; cdr3_aa: SGTSGKGNEQF
clone_size: NA; v_call: TRBV7-6; cdr3_aa: ASSVAFTDTQY
clone_size: few; v_call: TRBV24-1; cdr3_aa: ATSEGGAAEAF
clone_size: few; v_call: TRBV5-4; cdr3_aa: ASSLLGFGQQQETQY
clone_size: few; v_call: TRBV12-3/TRBV12-4; cdr3_aa: ASRDMGQSTGGYT
clone_size: NA; v_call: TRBV5-4; cdr3_aa: ASSLGPPDRELQF
clone_size: few; v_call: TRBV3-1; cdr3_aa: ASSHGGNGYT
clone_size: NA; v_call: TRBV7-8; cdr3_aa: ASSPPEIGSNQPQH
clone_size: NA; v_call: TRBV29-1; cdr3_aa: SALFGSGSGGELF
clone_size: NA; v_call: TRBV3-1; cdr3_aa: ASSQETSGTSGANVLT
clone_size: NA; v_call: TRBV20-1; cdr3_aa: SAISSGRAYNEQF
clone_size: NA; v_call: TRBV20-1; cdr3_aa: SARDSGTGQGNQPQH
clone_size: NA; v_call: TRBV29-1; cdr3_aa: SVEANYFYGYT
clone_size: NA; v_call: TRBV18; cdr3_aa: ASSPALGRNTEAF
clone_size: few; v_call: TRBV7-9; cdr3_aa: ASSPSPGTAPGLH
clone_size: NA; v_call: TRBV10-3; cdr3_aa: AISDQGVIEQY
clone_size: once; v_call: TRBV18; cdr3_aa: ASSPLSRVNSMDSPLH
clone_size: once; v_call: TRBV18; cdr3_aa: ASSGQGSNNEQF
clone_size: NA; v_call: TRBV20-1; cdr3_aa: SARDYGSDSYEQY